The 22 T cell receptor beta chains below come from one sample, sequenced in a study of Ad26.COV2.S vaccination and SARS-CoV-2 variants listed by TCRdb under 2021. Library preparation was by the immunoSEQ multiplex PCR assay. Held by TCRdb, this immuneACCESS table contains in-frame sequences only and omits some clones. Under half of the omission traces to an unresolved V gene where checked; the cause of the rest is unknown. The sample data list around 450,000 clones, and 80% to 90% of these were observed just once. The ten largest make up 1.7% of the sample. This specimen's treatment or condition label, interpreted: roughly 18 received Ad26.COV2.S at low or high dose, single or two shots; several received placebo; per-sample allocation not given. Repertoires of vaccine and placebo recipients were sequenced from samples collected on day 63 after the first injection. This sample comprised peripheral blood, obtained in a trial of Ad26.COV2.S vaccine versus placebo. Receptor source: a person aged 18-65 years who received the Ad26.COV2.S COVID-19 vaccine or a placebo.

The chain has TRBV5-4 and TRBJ1-2, with D hard to call. Looked up from germline, CDR1 is SGHNT and CDR2 is YYREEE (reference sequence). This CDR3 is 15 amino acids long. V lost 3 bases, J lost 1 base, and 13 bases lay in between. In nucleotides, the CDR3 is TGTGCCAGCAGCTACCCACCGGGCCATAACTATGGCTACACCTTC. Residues: CASSYPPGHNYGYTF.

The rearrangement uses TRBV3-1 (or the pseudogene TRBV3-2) and TRBJ2-5; TRBD2 agrees at 11 bases. V lost 7 bases to trimming and J lost 4 bases; unmatched junction nucleotides: 14. The CDR3 contains 17 residues. The germline gives CDR1 LGHDT, CDR2 YNNKEL (reference sequence). This CDR3 is CASTYGGTSGDRETQYF. The CDR3 DNA is TGTGCCAGCACCTATGGGGGGACTAGCGGAGATAGAGAGACCCAGTACTTC.

The chain employs TRBV5-1 and TRBJ2-1; 10 positions match TRBD2. CDR1 is SGHRS and CDR2 is YFSETQ in the germline V gene. CDR3 length: 14 residues. The V and J ends lost 2 bases and 6 bases, in that order; junction bases with no gene match: 2. The CDR3 loop is CASSFPSGSNEQFF. The CDR3 coding sequence is TGCGCCAGCAGCTTCCCTAGCGGGAGCAATGAGCAGTTCTTC.

The chain couples TRBV6-1 to TRBJ2-5, with 9 positions matching TRBD2. CDR1 and CDR2 from the germline V gene are MNHNS and SASEGT. The CDR3 extends over 16 amino acids. Germline trimming cut 1 base from V and 2 bases from J; bases unmatched to any gene: 5. CDR3 protein: CASSEGLAGKQETQYF. For the CDR3, the DNA is TGTGCCAGCAGTGAAGGCCTAGCGGGGAAGCAAGAGACCCAGTACTTC.

This chain joins TRBV6-5 and TRBJ1-1; D unresolved. The CDR3 loop spans 14 amino acids. Germline assignment: CDR1 MNHEY and CDR2 SVGAGI. Trimming removed 0 bases at V and 1 base at J, with 6 bases between. The CDR3 DNA sequence: TGTGCCAGCAGTTACTCGAGAGAGAACACTGAAGCTTTCTTT. Its translation: CASSYSRENTEAFF.

This chain uses TRBV27 with TRBJ2-2, with D maybe TRBD2 (6 bases). Germline V gene data show CDR1 as MNHEY and CDR2 as SMNVEV (reference sequence). CDR3 length equals 14 residues. V was clipped by 8 bases and J by 4 bases, with 14 bases between them. The CDR3 here is CASPQRDSTGELFF. The CDR3 region has the DNA TGTGCCAGCCCTCAACGGGACTCCACCGGGGAGCTGTTTTTT.

The chain employs TRBV18 and TRBJ2-7; no definite D call. V gave up 2 bases and J gave up 6 bases, with 17 bases separating them. The CDR3 is made up of 15 amino acids. CDR1 is KGHSH and CDR2 is LQKENI in the germline V gene. CDR3 residues: CASSPGPGRAFEQYF. The CDR3 region has the DNA TGTGCCAGCTCACCAGGCCCGGGCCGGGCCTTCGAGCAGTACTTC.

The V call is TRBV27, the J call TRBJ1-1; D call uncertain. The CDR3 spans 13 residues. V lost 3 bases to trimming and J lost 7 bases, with 12 bases between them. The germline V gene has CDR1 MNHEY and CDR2 SMNVEV (reference sequence). CDR3 loop: CASSFKWSNEAFF. The CDR3 nucleotides are TGTGCCAGCAGTTTTAAGTGGAGTAATGAAGCTTTCTTT.

This chain connects TRBV28 to TRBJ2-2; the D gene is possibly TRBD2 (7 bases). The V and J ends lost 5 bases and 4 bases respectively, with 17 bases between them. CDR3 length equals 16 residues. CDR1 and CDR2 (germline): MDHEN, SYDVKM. The CDR3 spells CASSPPGGGGTGELFF. CDR3 nucleotide sequence: TGTGCCAGCAGTCCTCCGGGGGGAGGGGGCACCGGGGAGCTGTTTTTT.

The rearrangement joins TRBV5-1 to TRBJ2-3; 9 nucleotides line up with TRBD2. V was clipped by 5 bases and J by 2 bases; unmatched bases: 6. The CDR3 length is 15 residues. CDR1 SGHRS and CDR2 YFSETQ come from the germline V gene. In DNA, the CDR3 is TGCGCCAGCAGACCCGGGACTAGCTTCACAGATACGCAGTATTTT. The encoded protein is CASRPGTSFTDTQYF.

The rearrangement joins TRBV18 to TRBJ2-1, with TRBD1 as a possible D gene (6 bases). Trimming took off 2 bases at V and 11 bases at J, with 10 bases between the two ends. CDR1 is KGHSH and CDR2 is LQKENI in the germline V gene. The CDR3 is made up of 12 amino acids. Written as DNA, the CDR3 is TGTGCCAGCTCACCAAGAAGGGGGAAGCAGTTCTTC. Protein: CASSPRRGKQFF.

This clone was recorded once. The chain is built from TRBV4-3 and TRBJ1-3; D call uncertain. The CDR3 has 16 residues. V was shortened by 0 bases and J by 0 bases, with 9 bases between the two germline ends. Germline CDR1 LGHNA, CDR2 YSLEER. As DNA, the CDR3 is TGCGCCAGCAGCCAAGATAGCGTAGCCTCTGGAAACACCATATATTTT. The encoded protein is CASSQDSVASGNTIYF.

This rearrangement joins TRBV4-3 to TRBJ1-1, with a weak D call TRBD1 (5 bases). Germline assignment: CDR1 LGHNA and CDR2 YSLEER. Trimming stripped 1 base from V and 7 bases from J, with 16 bases between. The CDR3 totals 15 residues. The CDR3, as DNA: TGCGCCAGCAGCCAAGGTCTCCCCCGGAGGGGTGAAGCTTTCTTT. Its protein product is CASSQGLPRRGEAFF.

This chain joins TRBV13 and TRBJ2-5; D is undetermined. V was pared by 0 bases and J by 5 bases, with 7 bases between. This CDR3 has 13 residues. Per the germline V gene, CDR1 is PRHDT and CDR2 is FYEKMQ (reference sequence). In DNA form, the CDR3 reads TGTGCCAGCAGCTTAGGAGGTGTGGAGACCCAGTACTTC. Amino acid sequence: CASSLGGVETQYF. The entire variable domain, with the rest obtained from reference TRBV13 and TRBJ2-5, is as follows: AAGVIQSPRHLIKEKRETATLKCYPIPRHDTVYWYQQGPGQDPQFLISFYEKMQSDKGSIPDRFSAQQFSDYHSELNMSSLELGDSALYFCASSLGGVETQYFGPGTRLLVL.

This clone was found once. This rearrangement joins TRBV7-8 to TRBJ2-5, with TRBD1 matching 7 bases. CDR3 length equals 15 residues. In germline, CDR1 is SGHVS, CDR2 FQNEAQ. Unmatched junction bases numbered 10, after V lost 5 bases and J lost 4 bases. CDR3 coding DNA: TGTGCCAGCAGCCAGACAGGGTCGGAAAGAGAGACCCAGTACTTC. Its translation: CASSQTGSERETQYF.

The V and J genes are TRBV4-1 and TRBJ1-5; the D gene is possibly TRBD1 (5 bases). The germline gives CDR1 MGHRA, CDR2 YSYEKL. Trimming removed 1 base from V and 2 bases from J, with 15 bases in between. There are 17 residues in the CDR3. The CDR3 region is CASSQVQTVLGNQPQHF. CDR3 nucleotide sequence: TGCGCCAGCAGCCAAGTACAGACAGTTTTAGGCAATCAGCCCCAGCATTTT.

This chain uses TRBV13 with TRBJ2-5; D assignment may be TRBD1 or TRBD2 (7 bases each). This CDR3 is 15 amino acids long. Deletions cut 5 bases from V and 5 bases from J, with 18 bases between. In germline, CDR1 is PRHDT, CDR2 FYEKMQ (reference sequence). Here the CDR3 DNA reads TGTGCCAGCAGCCCCCGGGCAGGGGGGGAGGAGACCCAGTACTTC. This codes for CASSPRAGGEETQYF.

This clone was observed once. CDR3 sequence (DNA): TGTGCCAGCAGTTCCGGGCCAAAGACGAACACCGGGGAGCTGTTTTTT. This sequence encodes CASSSGPKTNTGELFF. J is TRBJ2-2 and V is TRBV7-9, with D unresolved. The CDR3 extends over 16 amino acids. Per germline, CDR1 SEHNR and CDR2 FQNEAQ (reference sequence). V dropped 6 bases and J dropped 0 bases, with 14 bases sitting between them.

The V call is TRBV28, the J call TRBJ2-3; the D gene is possibly TRBD2 (5 bases). Germline V gene data show CDR1 as MDHEN and CDR2 as SYDVKM. This CDR3 is built from 11 residues. Trimming took off 2 bases at V and 14 bases at J, with 11 bases between the two ends. The DNA for the CDR3 is TGTGCCAGCAGTTTAGCGGGCCGGTCGTATTTT. It translates to CASSLAGRSYF.

The chain uses TRBV7-8 and TRBJ1-2; D unclear. Per germline, CDR1 SGHVS and CDR2 FQNEAQ. Deletions cut 1 base from V and 3 bases from J, with 9 bases between. The CDR3 length is 14 residues. The CDR3 DNA sequence: TGTGCCAGCAGCTTAGGGCGGGCCGACTATGGCTACACCTTC. The encoded protein is CASSLGRADYGYTF.

The V call is TRBV7-9, the J call TRBJ2-2; weak D call: TRBD1 (6 bases). Germline CDR1 reads SEHNR; CDR2 reads FQNEAQ (reference sequence). V lost 7 bases, J lost 1 base, and 22 bases lay in between. CDR3 length equals 18 residues. The CDR3 nucleotides are TGTGCCAGCAACAAAGCTGGATGGTCAGGGGAGAACACCGGGGAGCTGTTTTTT. Its translation is CASNKAGWSGENTGELFF.

J is TRBJ2-1 and V is TRBV5-8; D not resolved. The CDR3 has 11 amino acids. The germline V gene has CDR1 SGHTS and CDR2 YDEGEE. V was trimmed by 4 bases and J by 15 bases, leaving 14 bases between them. The CDR3 loop reads CASSRSQRPFF. The CDR3 DNA follows: TGTGCCAGCAGCCGGAGCCAGCGCCCGTTCTTC. Drawing the rest from reference TRBV5-8 and TRBJ2-1, the complete variable domain is EAGVTQSPTHLIKTRGQQATLRCSPISGHTSVYWYQQALGLGLQFLLWYDEGEERNRGNFPPRFSGRQFPNYSSELNVNALELEDSALYLCASSRSQRPFFGPGTRLTVL.